Below are 29 T cell receptor beta chains sequenced from a single sample in a study of T-cell reconstitution after alpha-beta-depleted transplantation in children. It was with unique molecular identifiers that the TCRbeta library was prepared. TCRdb re-called the PCR reads with MiXCR, one entry per CDR3 protein. The table lists about 540,000 distinct CDR3 sequences, about 18% of them singletons. The sample in question was PBMCs from the stem cell graft donor, obtained from the stem cell graft. These receptors were collected from a human donor who donated a stem cell graft to a child with acute lymphoblastic leukemia.

This chain uses TRBV6-5 with TRBJ1-5; 7 positions agree with TRBD1. The V segment lost 0 bases and the J segment 7 bases; nucleotides outside the gene matches: 3. The CDR3 has 14 amino acids. CDR1 and CDR2 (germline): MNHEY, SVGAGI. The CDR3 DNA is TGTGCCAGCAGTTACTCACAGGGACAGCAGCCCCAGCATTTT. This translates into CASSYSQGQQPQHF.

The rearrangement uses TRBV28 and TRBJ1-1; D remains unclear. This CDR3 has 14 amino acids. V gave up 6 bases and J gave up 3 bases, with 14 bases separating them. Germline values: CDR1 MDHEN, CDR2 SYDVKM. The CDR3 protein is CASSVQNPDTEAFF. The CDR3 region has the DNA TGTGCCAGCAGCGTCCAGAACCCTGACACTGAAGCTTTCTTT.

This clonotype has only a few counts. The chain combines TRBV6-1 with TRBJ2-7, with a possible D match to TRBD2 (5 bases). CDR3 size: 13 residues. The germline CDR1 and CDR2 sequences are MNHNS and SASEGT. Trimming cost V 7 bases and J 3 bases, with 13 bases left between them. The CDR3 region is CASIGLGNYEQYF. CDR3 nucleotide sequence: TGTGCCAGCATAGGACTCGGAAACTACGAGCAGTACTTC.

The chain joins TRBV4-2 to TRBJ2-1; the match to TRBD2 covers 9 bases. Germline-derived CDR1 and CDR2 are LGHNA and YNFKEQ. Trimming took 0 bases from V and 7 from J; bases not matched to a gene: 4. CDR3 size: 15 residues. The CDR3 reads CASSQESSGKNEQFF. The CDR3 DNA is TGTGCCAGCAGCCAAGAGTCTAGCGGGAAGAATGAGCAGTTCTTC.

This clonotype was seen a handful of times. The chain recombines TRBV29-1 with TRBJ2-3; D possibly uses TRBD1 or TRBD2 (6 bases each). Trimming pared 0 bases from V and 2 bases from J, leaving 18 bases between. The CDR3 consists of 17 residues. CDR1 is SQVTM, CDR2 ANQGSEA, per germline. The CDR3 sequence is CSVEEGMGGPITDTQYF. The CDR3 DNA sequence: TGCAGCGTTGAAGAGGGGATGGGGGGCCCTATCACAGATACGCAGTATTTT.

This clonotype was seen just once. V gene TRBV27 combines with J gene TRBJ2-6; a weak D match, TRBD1 (6 bases). The CDR3 sequence is 15 residues long. CDR1 is MNHEY, CDR2 SMNVEV, per germline (reference sequence). V was trimmed by 5 bases and J by 2 bases, leaving 10 bases between them. CDR3 protein: CASSLYRAGANVLTF. As DNA, the CDR3 is TGTGCCAGCAGTCTTTACAGGGCTGGGGCCAACGTCCTGACTTTC.

The chain carries TRBV29-1 and TRBJ2-1, with 9 nucleotides matching TRBD2. Looked up from germline, CDR1 is SQVTM and CDR2 is ANQGSEA. CDR3 size: 15 residues. The V segment lost 3 bases and the J segment 1 base; nucleotides outside the gene matches: 4. The CDR3: CSVDYSGSSYNEQFF. The DNA for the CDR3 is TGCAGCGTTGATTATAGCGGGAGTTCCTACAATGAGCAGTTCTTC.

This sequence joins TRBV15 and TRBJ2-7; the D is unclear. This CDR3 is built from 15 residues. V was pared by 4 bases and J by 4 bases, with 17 bases between. Germline-derived CDR1 and CDR2 are LNHNV and YYDKDF (reference sequence). Here the CDR3 DNA reads TGTGCCACCAGCACCGGCGCGGCTGATCGGTACGAGCAGTACTTC. This gives the protein CATSTGAADRYEQYF. Full variable domain (remainder filled in from reference TRBV15 and TRBJ2-7): DAMVIQNPRYQVTQFGKPVTLSCSQTLNHNVMYWYQQKSSQAPKLLFHYYDKDFNNEADTPDNFQSRRPNTSFCFLDIRSPGLGDTAMYLCATSTGAADRYEQYFGPGTRLTVT.

This clonotype was counted a few times. The chain recombines TRBV4-1 with TRBJ2-2, with D perhaps assigned TRBD1 or TRBD2 (5 bases each). V was clipped by 3 bases and J by 0 bases, with 11 bases between them. The CDR3 consists of 16 residues. Germline CDR1 MGHRA, CDR2 YSYEKL. DNA for the CDR3: TGCGCCAGCAGCCAGGGGTGGGGACCGAACACCGGGGAGCTGTTTTTT. Protein product: CASSQGWGPNTGELFF.

The rearrangement links TRBV18 to TRBJ1-1; 7 bases agree with TRBD1. After removal of 3 bases from V and 0 bases from J, the junction contained 7 bases not matched to a gene. The CDR3 contains 16 residues. Germline CDR1 and CDR2: KGHSH and LQKENI. The chain's CDR3 is CASSPQRDRLNTEAFF. DNA of the CDR3: TGTGCCAGCTCACCCCAGAGGGACAGATTGAACACTGAAGCTTTCTTT. Together with reference TRBV18 and TRBJ1-1, the CDR3 gives the full variable domain: NAGVMQNPRHLVRRRGQEARLRCSPMKGHSHVYWYRQLPEEGLKFMVYLQKENIIDESGMPKERFSAEFPKEGPSILRIQQVVRGDSAAYFCASSPQRDRLNTEAFFGQGTRLTVV.

V gene TRBV14 combines with J gene TRBJ2-1; 8 bases fit TRBD2. From germline, CDR1 is SGHDN and CDR2 FVKESK. J lost 0 bases, V lost 5 bases, and 6 bases had no gene match. The CDR3 contains 16 residues. The CDR3 here is CASSISGLASYNEQFF. In DNA, the CDR3 is TGTGCCAGCAGCATTAGCGGACTAGCCTCCTACAATGAGCAGTTCTTC.

The chain has TRBV7-6 and TRBJ1-1, with 7 nucleotides matching TRBD1. J was trimmed by 0 bases and V by 0 bases; bases with no gene match: 1. Per germline, CDR1 SGHVS and CDR2 FNYEAQ. The CDR3 has 15 residues. CDR3 sequence: CASSLAQGLNTEAFF. CDR3 sequence (DNA): TGTGCCAGCAGCTTAGCACAGGGGTTGAACACTGAAGCTTTCTTT.

This chain connects TRBV5-1 to TRBJ1-1; D is possibly TRBD1 (6 bases). V lost 3 bases to trimming and J lost 5 bases, with 20 bases between them. Germline assignment: CDR1 SGHRS and CDR2 YFSETQ. This CDR3 spans 16 amino acids. CDR3: CASSSNLGGQRTEAFF. CDR3 in DNA: TGCGCCAGCAGCTCCAACCTTGGGGGGCAAAGAACTGAAGCTTTCTTT.

The J gene is TRBJ1-1, the V gene TRBV5-1; D is unclear. The V and J ends lost 3 bases and 5 bases respectively, with 17 bases between them. Looked up from germline, CDR1 is SGHRS and CDR2 is YFSETQ. The CDR3 extends over 15 amino acids. The CDR3 coding sequence is TGCGCCAGCAGCTGGGCCCCCGGGGTGTATACTGAAGCTTTCTTT. The encoded protein is CASSWAPGVYTEAFF. Full variable domain (missing parts from reference TRBV5-1 and TRBJ1-1): KAGVTQTPRYLIKTRGQQVTLSCSPISGHRSVSWYQQTPGQGLQFLFEYFSETQRNKGNFPGRFSGRQFSNSRSEMNVSTLELGDSALYLCASSWAPGVYTEAFFGQGTRLTVV.

This clonotype was recorded a few times. This rearrangement joins TRBV12-3 or TRBV12-4 to TRBJ2-1; 7 nucleotides line up with TRBD2. The length of the CDR3 is 17 residues. V dropped 5 bases and J dropped 0; count of bases not matched to a gene: 10. CDR3 DNA: TGTGCCAGCAGTCCCGGGGTAGCGGGTCCCTCCTACAATGAGCAGTTCTTC. Protein sequence: CASSPGVAGPSYNEQFF.

In its sample, this clonotype was seen a few times. The chain is built from TRBV6-1 and TRBJ2-1; 9 bases are shared with TRBD2. CDR1 and CDR2 from the germline V gene are MNHNS and SASEGT. The length of the CDR3 is 15 residues. J lost 3 bases, V lost 5 bases, and 5 bases had no gene match. The CDR3 DNA follows: TGTGCCAGCAGTCCAAGCGGGAGGATCTACAATGAGCAGTTCTTC. This translates into CASSPSGRIYNEQFF.

The CDR3 protein is CSADGGGRPYNEQFF. The CDR3 nucleotides are TGCAGTGCTGATGGCGGGGGGAGGCCCTACAATGAGCAGTTCTTC. V and J are TRBV20-1 and TRBJ2-1, with 8 bases fitting TRBD2. The germline gives CDR1 DFQATT, CDR2 SNEGSKA (reference sequence). The V segment lost 5 bases and the J segment 2 bases; nucleotides outside the gene matches: 8. CDR3 length equals 15 residues.

The rearrangement links TRBV11-2 to TRBJ2-7, with 7 bases identical to TRBD1. The CDR3 consists of 15 residues. Germline values: CDR1 SGHAT, CDR2 FQNNGV. Germline trimming cut 3 bases from V and 4 bases from J; bases unmatched to any gene: 9. CDR3 coding DNA: TGTGCCAGCAGCTTTAGGGACAGCTTATTTTACGAGCAGTACTTC. This sequence encodes CASSFRDSLFYEQYF.

V and J are TRBV27 and TRBJ2-3, with a tentative D call TRBD2 (7 bases). In germline, CDR1 is MNHEY, CDR2 SMNVEV (reference sequence). The CDR3 is 15 amino acids. The ends were cut back, 6 bases at V and 3 bases at J, with 16 bases in the middle. CDR3 DNA: TGTGCCAGCAGGTTCGGGGGGCGGGGGACAGATACGCAGTATTTT. Amino acid sequence: CASRFGGRGTDTQYF.

Only a few counts were recorded for this clonotype. This rearrangement joins TRBV6-2 or TRBV6-3 to TRBJ2-3; a possible D gene is TRBD1 (6 bases). Germline CDR1 MNHEY, CDR2 SVGEGT. The CDR3 is 14 residues long. The V gene lost 4 bases and the J gene lost 0 bases, with 8 bases spanning the gap. The CDR3 reads CASSFDRSTDTQYF. Written as DNA, the CDR3 is TGTGCCAGCAGTTTCGACAGGAGCACAGATACGCAGTATTTT.

This clonotype has just a few counts. The chain carries TRBV1 and TRBJ1-1; the table's TRBD1 call for D was not verified on the DNA. TRBV1 is assigned pseudogene status. CDR3 length: 13 residues. CDR3 loop: CTSSQETGAVAFF. The DNA for the CDR3 is TGCACCAGCAGCCAAGAAACCGGGGCAGTAGCTTTCTTT.

This clonotype came up a few times. The J gene is TRBJ2-5, the V gene TRBV5-6, with TRBD2 as a possible D gene (6 bases). CDR1 SGHDT and CDR2 YYEEEE come from the germline V gene. Trimming shortened V by 0 bases and J by 4 bases, and 10 bases separated the two germline ends. The CDR3 length is 14 residues. The CDR3 sequence: CASSLETGAETQYF. The CDR3 DNA sequence: TGTGCCAGCAGCTTGGAAACGGGAGCAGAGACCCAGTACTTC. The full variable domain, in which reference TRBV5-6 and TRBJ2-5 provide the parts outside the CDR3, is DAGVTQSPTHLIKTRGQQVTLRCSPKSGHDTVSWYQQALGQGPQFIFQYYEEEERQRGNFPDRFSGHQFPNYSSELNVNALLLGDSALYLCASSLETGAETQYFGPGTRLLVL.

This clonotype occurred a few times. This chain links TRBV5-1 with TRBJ2-7; TRBD2 agrees at 11 bases. Germline CDR1 is SGHRS and CDR2 is YFSETQ. The CDR3 runs to 15 residues. J gave up 1 base and V 4 bases, and 4 bases lay outside the gene matches. The CDR3 DNA reads as TGCGCCAGCAGCACGACTAGCGGGGTTTCCTACGAGCAGTACTTC. It is translated as CASSTTSGVSYEQYF.

The V gene is TRBV4-1, the J gene TRBJ2-2; no clear D. The CDR3 is 12 residues long. Germline V gene lookup returns CDR1 MGHRA and CDR2 YSYEKL. The V and J ends lost 3 bases and 6 bases respectively, with 5 bases between them. In DNA, the CDR3 is TGCGCCAGCAGCCAGTTGGCCGGGGAGCTGTTTTTT. Its translation: CASSQLAGELFF.

There are a few counts of this clonotype. V usage is TRBV4-1 and J usage is TRBJ2-7; D remains unclear. The CDR3 length is 15 residues. Germline V gene sequence: CDR1 MGHRA, CDR2 YSYEKL. Trimming pared 0 bases from V and 2 bases from J, leaving 11 bases between. CDR3 protein: CASSQEAVTTYEQYF. DNA for the CDR3: TGCGCCAGCAGCCAAGAGGCAGTTACCACCTACGAGCAGTACTTC.

The chain carries TRBV7-9 and TRBJ2-3; no clear D gene. This CDR3 spans 12 amino acids. V was trimmed by 3 bases and J by 4 bases, leaving 5 bases between them. CDR1 SEHNR and CDR2 FQNEAQ come from the germline V gene (reference sequence). The DNA for the CDR3 is TGTGCCAGCAGCTTTTTGTCAGATACGCAGTATTTT. Encoded protein: CASSFLSDTQYF.

This clonotype was seen more than once but under ten times. This chain links TRBV27 with TRBJ1-1; D unresolved. Trimming took off 4 bases at V and 1 base at J, with 10 bases between the two ends. The germline CDR1 and CDR2 sequences are MNHEY and SMNVEV (reference sequence). The CDR3 runs 14 residues. This CDR3 reads CASSWAGPNTEAFF. The CDR3 DNA reads as TGTGCCAGCAGTTGGGCCGGGCCGAACACTGAAGCTTTCTTT.

V is TRBV20-1 and J is TRBJ2-1; possibly TRBD1 for D (6 bases). Trimming took off 2 bases at V and 1 base at J, with 15 bases between the two ends. The CDR3 contains 16 residues. Germline CDR1 reads DFQATT; CDR2 reads SNEGSKA (reference sequence). The CDR3 region is CSARPPDSPSYNEQFF. Written as DNA, the CDR3 is TGCAGTGCTAGACCCCCGGACAGCCCTTCCTACAATGAGCAGTTCTTC.

In its sample, this clonotype was seen a few times. The chain is built from TRBV28 and TRBJ2-7, with D possibly TRBD2 on 6 matching bases. The germline V gene has CDR1 MDHEN and CDR2 SYDVKM. The CDR3 is 17 residues long. V dropped 3 bases and J dropped 0 bases, with 18 bases sitting between them. The CDR3 DNA sequence: TGTGCCAGCAGTTTTCATCGGTGGGGGGAAAGCTCCTACGAGCAGTACTTC. Its translation: CASSFHRWGESSYEQYF.